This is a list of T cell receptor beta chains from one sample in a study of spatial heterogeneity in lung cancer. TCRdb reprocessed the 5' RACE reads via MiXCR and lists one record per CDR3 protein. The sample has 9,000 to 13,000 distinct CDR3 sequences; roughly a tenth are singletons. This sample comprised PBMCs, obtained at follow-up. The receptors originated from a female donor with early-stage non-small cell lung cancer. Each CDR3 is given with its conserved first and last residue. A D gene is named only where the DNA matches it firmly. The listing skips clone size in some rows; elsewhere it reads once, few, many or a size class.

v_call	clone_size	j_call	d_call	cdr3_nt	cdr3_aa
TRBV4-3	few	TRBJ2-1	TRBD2	TGCGCCAGCAGCCAAGGGGCTAGCGGGTGGCCTCCCAATGAGCAGTTCTTC	CASSQGASGWPPNEQFF
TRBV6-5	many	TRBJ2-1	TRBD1	TGTGCCAGCAGTTACACAAACCGGGACAGTGAGCAGTTCTTC	CASSYTNRDSEQFF
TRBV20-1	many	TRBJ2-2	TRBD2	TGCAGTGCTAGAAGCGGGGCGAACACCGGGGAGCTGTTTTTT	CSARSGANTGELFF
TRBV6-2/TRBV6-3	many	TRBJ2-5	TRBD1	TGTGCCAGCAGTAATGCCGGGACAGGGGCCTTCGGGGCCCAAGAGACCCAGTACTTC	CASSNAGTGAFGAQETQYF
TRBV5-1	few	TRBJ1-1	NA	TGCGCCAGCAGCTTGGATGGGTCGAGTGAAGCTTTCTTT	CASSLDGSSEAFF
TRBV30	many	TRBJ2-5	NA	TGTGCCTGGAGTGTCAAGGGTTGGAAAAACCAAGAGACCCAGTACTTC	CAWSVKGWKNQETQYF
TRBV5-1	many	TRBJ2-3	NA	TGCGCCAGCAGCCCGGACTATGATACGCAGTATTTT	CASSPDYDTQYF
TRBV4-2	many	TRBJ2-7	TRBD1	TGTGCCAGCAGCCAAGAAGGATCGGGACAGGGTACGTACGAGCAGTACTTC	CASSQEGSGQGTYEQYF
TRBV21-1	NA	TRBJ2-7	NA	TGTGCCAGCAGCCGCCAGGATTACTCCTACGAGCAGTACTTC	CASSRQDYSYEQYF
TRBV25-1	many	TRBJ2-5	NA	TGTGCCACCCGGGAGGAGACCCAGTACTTC	CATREETQYF
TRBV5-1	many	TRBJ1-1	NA	TGCGCCAGCAGACACGGGTGGCCTGAAGCTTTCTTT	CASRHGWPEAFF
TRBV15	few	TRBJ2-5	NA	TGTGCCACCAGCCCTGTTGGGCAGGGGTACGAGACCCAGTACTTC	CATSPVGQGYETQYF
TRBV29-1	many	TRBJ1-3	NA	TGCAGCTATACAAGCAGTGGAAACACCATATATTTT	CSYTSSGNTIYF
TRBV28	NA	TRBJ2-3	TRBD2	TGTGCCAGCAGTTTATTAGGCCTAGCGGGAGGGCCGGATACGCAGTATTTT	CASSLLGLAGGPDTQYF
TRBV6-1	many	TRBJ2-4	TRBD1	TGTGCCAGCAGTGAAGTAGGCGCAGGGGGCGTCAAAAACATTCAGTACTTC	CASSEVGAGGVKNIQYF
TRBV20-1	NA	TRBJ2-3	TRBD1	TGCAGTGCGACCAATCCCGGGACAGGGTTCGATACGCAGTATTTT	CSATNPGTGFDTQYF
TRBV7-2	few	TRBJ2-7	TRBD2	TGTGCCAGCAGCTTGGGAGCGGGAACAAACGAGCAGTACTTC	CASSLGAGTNEQYF
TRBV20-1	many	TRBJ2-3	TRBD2	TGCAGTGCTAGAACCCTAGCGGGAGCGGTCACAGATACGCAGTATTTT	CSARTLAGAVTDTQYF
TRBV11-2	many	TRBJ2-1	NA	TGTGCCAGCAGCTTATTAGAGGGCCGGGCCTACAATGAGCAGTTCTTC	CASSLLEGRAYNEQFF
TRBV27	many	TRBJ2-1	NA	TGTGCCAGCAGTTACGGTGGACCAGAGTACAATGAGCAGTTCTTC	CASSYGGPEYNEQFF
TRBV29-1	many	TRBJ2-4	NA	TGCAGCGTTATTCCCGACCTAGCCAAAAACATTCAGTACTTC	CSVIPDLAKNIQYF
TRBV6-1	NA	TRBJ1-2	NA	TGTGCCAGCAGTGATTGGGGGAACTATGGCTACACCTTC	CASSDWGNYGYTF
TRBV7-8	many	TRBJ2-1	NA	TGTGCCAGCAGCTCTAGGGACGTGAACAATGAGCAGTTCTTC	CASSSRDVNNEQFF
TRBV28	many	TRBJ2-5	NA	TGTGCCAGCAGCTCTCCCCCCCAAGAGACCCAGTACTTC	CASSSPPQETQYF
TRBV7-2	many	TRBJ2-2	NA	TGTGCCAGCAGCTCAGCGGTTTCGAACACCGGGGAGCTGTTTTTT	CASSSAVSNTGELFF
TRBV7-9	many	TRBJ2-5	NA	TGTGCCAGCAGCTTGGGGCCCCAAGAGACCCAGTACTTC	CASSLGPQETQYF
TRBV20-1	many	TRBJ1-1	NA	TGCAGTGCTAGAGACTCGGCAGGGGTAAGCACTGAAGCTTTCTTT	CSARDSAGVSTEAFF
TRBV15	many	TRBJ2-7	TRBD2	TGTGCCACCAGCGTGGTAGCGGGAGAGGGAGGATACGAGCAGTACTTC	CATSVVAGEGGYEQYF
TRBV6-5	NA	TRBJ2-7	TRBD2	TGTGCCAGCACCGTCTGGAGCGGGAGGGCCTTCGAGCAGTACTTC	CASTVWSGRAFEQYF
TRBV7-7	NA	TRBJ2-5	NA	TGTGCTAGCAGTATCGGGCAGGAAGAGACCCAGTACTTC	CASSIGQEETQYF
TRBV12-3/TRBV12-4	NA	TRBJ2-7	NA	TGTGCCAGCACTCTTGGGGGGCTTGCTGACGAGCAGTACTTC	CASTLGGLADEQYF
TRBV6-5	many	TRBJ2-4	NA	TGTGCCAGCAGGAGGCAGGGGCAAAACATTCAGTACTTC	CASRRQGQNIQYF
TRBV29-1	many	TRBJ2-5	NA	TGCAGCGTTGATGTGGGGACACGGGAGACCCAGTACTTC	CSVDVGTRETQYF
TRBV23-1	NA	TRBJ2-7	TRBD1	TGCGCCAGCAGTCAAGCTACCGCCGGGGACAGGGCCCACGAGCAGTACTTC	CASSQATAGDRAHEQYF
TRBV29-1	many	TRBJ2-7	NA	TGCAGCGTGACCAACGGGGATTCCTACGAGCAGTACTTC	CSVTNGDSYEQYF
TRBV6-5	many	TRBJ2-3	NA	TGTGCCAGCAGTTACCTTCACAACCCTACGCAGTATTTT	CASSYLHNPTQYF
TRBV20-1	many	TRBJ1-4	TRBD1	TGCAGTGCTAGAGATCGTCGTCGACTTCGGACAGGGGGGTTAGAAAAACTGTTTTTT	CSARDRRRLRTGGLEKLFF
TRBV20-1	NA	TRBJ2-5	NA	TGCAGTGCTCAGAGGGAGACCCAGTACTTC	CSAQRETQYF
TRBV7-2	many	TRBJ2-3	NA	TGTGCCAGCAGCTTAGGCGTTGGGGAAGGGACAGATACGCAGTATTTT	CASSLGVGEGTDTQYF
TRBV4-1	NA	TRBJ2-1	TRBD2	TGCGCCAGCAGCCAAGATCAGGGGACCTTTCTAGCGGGGGGGCCAGGTGAGCAGTTCTTC	CASSQDQGTFLAGGPGEQFF
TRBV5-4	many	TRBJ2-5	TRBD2	TGTGCCAGCTGGTACATGGGGTCGGGAGGGCCGATAAGAGAGACCCAGTACTTC	CASWYMGSGGPIRETQYF
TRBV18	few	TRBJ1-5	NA	TGTGCCAGCTCACCAGCACCGGATCAGCCCCAGCATTTT	CASSPAPDQPQHF
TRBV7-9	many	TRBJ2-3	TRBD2	TGTGCCAGCAGCTTACTAGCGGGCACAGATACGCAGTATTTT	CASSLLAGTDTQYF
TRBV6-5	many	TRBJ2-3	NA	TGTGCCAGCAGTTACTATTCAGGGGCTTTGGATACGCAGTATTTT	CASSYYSGALDTQYF